Below, 8 T cell receptor beta chains from the same sample are listed, as sequenced in a study of cytomegalovirus exposure and HLA in healthy donors. PCR was performed using 60 Vbeta and 13 Jbeta primers. Assay: immunoSEQ multiplex PCR; the TCRdb copy retains only in-frame clones and omits some. The sample consists of 150,000 to 200,000 clones, around two thirds of them appearing once. Material for sequencing was PBMCs. The source is a man in his forties in good health and CMV-seronegative.

V is TRBV29-1 and J is TRBJ2-7, with D maybe TRBD1 (6 bases). Trimming took off 5 bases at V and 2 bases at J, with 10 bases between the two ends. CDR1 and CDR2 (germline): SQVTM, ANQGSEA. CDR3 length equals 12 residues. CDR3 region: CSVQGNTYEQYF. The CDR3 bases are TGCAGCGTTCAGGGGAATACCTACGAGCAGTACTTC.

The chain joins TRBV6-6 to TRBJ1-6, with unresolved D. V gave up 5 bases and J gave up 14 bases, with 7 bases separating them. The CDR3 loop spans 10 amino acids. The germline CDR1 and CDR2 sequences are MNHNY and SVGAGI (reference sequence). In nucleotides, the CDR3 is TGTGCCAGCAGTGGCGACACCCTCCACTTT. Its translation is CASSGDTLHF.

The genes are TRBV7-3 and TRBJ2-5, with 7 nucleotides matching TRBD2. The CDR3 sequence is 15 residues long. In germline, CDR1 is SGHTA, CDR2 FQGTGA. V trimming: 1 base; J trimming: 3 bases; junction bases outside the gene matches: 5. The CDR3 DNA reads as TGTGCCAGCAGCTTAAGATTCCGGGAGGAAGAGACCCAGTACTTC. This translates into CASSLRFREEETQYF.

The J gene is TRBJ2-2, the V gene TRBV7-9, with 10 bases lining up with TRBD2. The germline V gene has CDR1 SEHNR and CDR2 FQNEAQ (reference sequence). CDR3 size: 16 residues. V shed 2 bases and J 7 bases; nucleotides not matched to a gene: 7. This chain's CDR3 is CASSLFLAGVGGELFF. The CDR3 DNA is TGTGCCAGCAGCTTATTCCTAGCGGGAGTAGGCGGGGAGCTGTTTTTT.

This clone was counted a single time. The chain combines TRBV28 with TRBJ2-2; D is perhaps TRBD2 (6 bases). CDR1 is MDHEN, CDR2 SYDVKM, per germline. This CDR3 region has 14 residues. The CDR3 DNA reads TGTTCAACGGAGGGGACCCTCGACACCGGGGAGCTGTTTTTT. This sequence encodes CSTEGTLDTGELFF.

The chain couples TRBV6-1 to TRBJ1-6, with 10 bases lining up with TRBD1. V dropped 0 bases and J dropped 7; count of bases not matched to a gene: 0. CDR1 and CDR2 (germline): MNHNS, SASEGT. This CDR3 is built from 15 residues. This chain's CDR3 is CASSEAGQGNSPLHF. CDR3 DNA: TGTGCCAGCAGTGAAGCGGGACAGGGGAATTCACCCCTCCACTTT.

This clone has just a few counts. Within the sample, other DNA sequences also encode this same CDR3. This chain uses TRBV15 with TRBJ1-2; the match to TRBD1 covers 8 bases. Looked up from germline, CDR1 is LNHNV and CDR2 is YYDKDF (reference sequence). The CDR3 extends over 14 amino acids. V lost 0 bases, J lost 4 bases, and 1 base stayed unmatched. In DNA, the CDR3 is TGTGCCACCAGCAGAGATGGACAGGGCTATGGCTACACCTTC. This translates into CATSRDGQGYGYTF.

The chain links TRBV11-3 to TRBJ1-3; TRBD1 agrees at 7 bases. In germline, CDR1 is SGHNT, CDR2 YENEEA. CDR3 size: 17 residues. With 6 bases clipped from V and 0 bases from J, the junction kept 11 bases outside the gene matches. CDR3 in amino acids: CASRLSRDSYSGNTIYF. The CDR3 DNA reads TGTGCCAGCAGGCTTTCCCGGGACAGTTACTCTGGAAACACCATATATTTT.